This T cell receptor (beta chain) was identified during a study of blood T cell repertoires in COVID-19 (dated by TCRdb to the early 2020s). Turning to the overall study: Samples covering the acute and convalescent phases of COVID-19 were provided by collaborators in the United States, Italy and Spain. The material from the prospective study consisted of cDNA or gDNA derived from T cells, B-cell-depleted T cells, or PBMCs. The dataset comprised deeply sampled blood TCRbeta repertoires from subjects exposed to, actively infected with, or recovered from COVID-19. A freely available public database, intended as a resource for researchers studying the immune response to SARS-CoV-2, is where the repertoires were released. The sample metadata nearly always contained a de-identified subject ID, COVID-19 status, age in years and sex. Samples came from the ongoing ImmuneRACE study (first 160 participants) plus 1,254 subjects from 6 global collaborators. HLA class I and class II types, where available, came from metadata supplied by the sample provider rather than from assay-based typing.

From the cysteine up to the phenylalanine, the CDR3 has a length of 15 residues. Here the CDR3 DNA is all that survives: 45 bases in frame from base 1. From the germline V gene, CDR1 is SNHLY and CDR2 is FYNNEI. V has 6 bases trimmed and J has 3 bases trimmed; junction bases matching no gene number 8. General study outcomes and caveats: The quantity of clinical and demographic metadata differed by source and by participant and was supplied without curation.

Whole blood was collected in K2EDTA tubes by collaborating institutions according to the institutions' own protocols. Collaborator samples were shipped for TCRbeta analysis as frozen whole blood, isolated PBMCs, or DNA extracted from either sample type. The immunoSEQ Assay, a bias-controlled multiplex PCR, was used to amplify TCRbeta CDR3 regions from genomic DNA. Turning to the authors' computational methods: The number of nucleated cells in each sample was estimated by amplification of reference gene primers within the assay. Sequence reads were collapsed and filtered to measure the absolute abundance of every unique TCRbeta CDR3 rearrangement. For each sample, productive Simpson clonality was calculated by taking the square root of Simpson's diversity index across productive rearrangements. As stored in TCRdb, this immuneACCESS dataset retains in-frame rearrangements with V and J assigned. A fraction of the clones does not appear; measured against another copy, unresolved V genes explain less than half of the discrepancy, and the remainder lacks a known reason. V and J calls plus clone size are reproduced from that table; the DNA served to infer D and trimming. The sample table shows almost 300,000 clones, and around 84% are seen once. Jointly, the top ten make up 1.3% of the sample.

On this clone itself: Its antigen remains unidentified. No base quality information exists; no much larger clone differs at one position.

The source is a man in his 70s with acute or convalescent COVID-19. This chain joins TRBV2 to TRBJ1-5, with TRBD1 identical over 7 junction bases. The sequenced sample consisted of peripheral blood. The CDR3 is CASSGGQWDNQPQHF. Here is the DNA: TGTGCCAGCAGCGGGGGACAGTGGGACAATCAGCCCCAGCATTTT.